This T cell receptor (beta chain) originates from a study of shared clonotypes between healthy human individuals. General study findings and limits: Incomplete sequencing of sorted subsets was indicated by rarefaction despite large depth.

Of note for this clone: The antigen is unknown.

Germline V lookup: CDR1 DFQATT, CDR2 SNEGSKA (reference sequence). There are 11 residues in the CDR3. Trimming shortened V by 3 bases and J by 5 bases, and 8 bases separated the two germline ends. Assay used: immunoSEQ multiplex PCR; TCRdb lists only in-frame clones, some missing. The sample comprises more than 2 million clones, 90% to 96% of which are singletons, and roughly 0.13% rests with the top ten. The split of CD4+ cells yielded CD45RA+ naive and CD45RA-negative memory subsets. Sample: naive CD4+ T cells sorted from blood. Subset here: CD45RA+ positively selected. The gene calls are TRBV20-1 and TRBJ2-7; D is undetermined. This receptor was taken from a man aged 18 to 30 in good health. The CDR3, as DNA: TGCAGTGCTAGTTTTGCCGACGAGCAGTACTTC. As protein: CSASFADEQYF.